This T cell receptor (beta chain) was recorded in a study of beta chain features in type 1 diabetes. Investigators reverse transcribed all isolated RNA, so they sequenced expressed TCRB transcripts. The assay was immunoSEQ multiplex PCR, and TCRdb's table has in-frame clones only and misses some. The profile shows 150,000 to 190,000 clones, over 8.5% of them singletons. Every sorted population was more than 95% pure. The sequence was collected from a man aged 18 to 29 in good health. What was sequenced was central memory CD4+ T cells from blood.

CDR3 sequence (DNA): TGCGCCAGCAGCTCGTCGGACAGGCATTCGAACACCGGGGAGCTGTTTTTT. Translating gives CASSSSDRHSNTGELFF. The chain joins TRBV5-1 to TRBJ2-2, with TRBD1 matching over 7 bases. The trim removed 3 bases at V and 0 bases at J, leaving 8 bases unmatched. The CDR3 sequence is 17 residues long. The V gene's germline CDR1 is SGHRS and CDR2 YFSETQ.